This T cell receptor beta chain stems from a study of human T cells and chemical hapten exposure. At the level of the study: Doses of diphenylcyclopropenone went to the patients' scalps weekly throughout the roughly 24-week study. The patients were mostly female; they had alopecia areata, totalis or universalis.

This clonotype was observed many times. Its antigen is unknown. Using its own MiXCR run on the RACE reads, TCRdb lists one record per CDR3 protein. Here the sample spans 30,000 to 40,000 distinct CDR3 sequences, 7.6% being singletons. Time point meaning: pre-sensitization, week 0. As to treatment: therapeutic diphenylcyclopropenone sensitization with weekly scalp DPC. The CDR3 is 14 amino acids. V trimming: 9 bases; J trimming: 0 bases; junction bases outside the gene matches: 4. Germline assignment: CDR1 SNHLY and CDR2 FYNNEI. Study outcomes and limitations: TCRs exceeding 1 in 1000 frequency stayed unchanged with DPC sensitization.

The receptor was isolated from a woman between 50 and 59 years old with alopecia areata. Some clones in this sample may be carry-over from other donors' samples. This chain joins TRBV2 and TRBJ2-1; TRBD2 aligns across 8 bases. The source was whole blood, collected in connection with sensitization to the hapten diphenylcyclopropenone (DPC). The CDR3: CASNSGSSYNEQFF. The CDR3 coding sequence is TGTGCCAGTAACAGCGGGAGCTCCTACAATGAGCAGTTCTTC.